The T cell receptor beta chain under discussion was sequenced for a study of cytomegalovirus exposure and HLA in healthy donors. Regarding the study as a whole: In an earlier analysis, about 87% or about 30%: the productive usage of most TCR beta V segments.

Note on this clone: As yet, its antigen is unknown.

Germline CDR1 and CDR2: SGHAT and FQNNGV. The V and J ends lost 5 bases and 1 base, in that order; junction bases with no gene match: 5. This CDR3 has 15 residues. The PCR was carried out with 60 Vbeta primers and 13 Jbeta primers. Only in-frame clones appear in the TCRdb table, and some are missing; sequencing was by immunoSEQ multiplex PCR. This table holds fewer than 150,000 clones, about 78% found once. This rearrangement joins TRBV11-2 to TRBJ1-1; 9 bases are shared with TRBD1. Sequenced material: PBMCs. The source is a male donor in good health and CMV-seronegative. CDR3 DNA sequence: TGTGCCAGCAGCCTCTGGACAGGGGCGAACACTGAAGCTTTCTTT. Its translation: CASSLWTGANTEAFF.